The 6 T cell receptor beta chains listed next were all sequenced from one sample in a study of CD8+ T cells in alopecia areata. Reverse transcribed after extraction, RNA yielded cDNA as the sequencing template. Clones were read by immunoSEQ multiplex PCR, and TCRdb kept only the in-frame ones, dropping some. The repertoire holds some 120,000 clones, about 57% seen once, with 4.5% in the top ten. Sample: CD4+ T cells sorted from blood, taken at week 0. These receptors were taken from a human donor with alopecia areata.

The chain uses TRBV27 and TRBJ1-5; no reliable D call. Trimming cost V 5 bases and J 6 bases, with 17 bases left between them. CDR3 length: 15 residues. CDR1 is MNHEY, CDR2 SMNVEV, per germline (reference sequence). The CDR3 protein is CASSPLTGAGQPQHF. In DNA form, the CDR3 reads TGTGCCAGCAGTCCCCTGACCGGAGCAGGTCAGCCCCAGCATTTT.

The CDR3 DNA reads TGTGCCAGCAGCGTAGAGGCGGCTGGCAATCAGCCCCAGCATTTT. As protein: CASSVEAAGNQPQHF. This rearrangement joins TRBV9 to TRBJ1-5; no definite D call. The CDR3 is 15 amino acids. The germline V gene encodes CDR1 SGDLS and CDR2 YYNGEE. Trimming shortened V by 0 bases and J by 2 bases, and 9 bases separated the two germline ends. Supplemented by reference TRBV9 and TRBJ1-5, the full variable domain reads DSGVTQTPKHLITATGQRVTLRCSPRSGDLSVYWYQQSLDQGLQFLIQYYNGEERAKGNILERFSAQQFPDLHSELNLSSLELGDSALYFCASSVEAAGNQPQHFGDGTRLSIL.

The CDR3 here is CASSYQSHRDQQFF. CDR3 in DNA: TGTGCCAGCAGTTACCAATCACACAGGGATCAGCAGTTCTTC. The chain links TRBV6-5 to TRBJ2-1; a weak D match, TRBD1 (6 bases). Trimming cost V 2 bases and J 11 bases, with 16 bases left between them. The CDR3 contains 14 residues. Germline V gene data show CDR1 as MNHEY and CDR2 as SVGAGI.

The chain employs TRBV5-4 and TRBJ1-1; 7 bases align to TRBD1. This CDR3 has 14 residues. With V trimmed by 4 bases and J by 0 bases, 3 bases remained unmatched. Germline V gives CDR1 SGHNT, CDR2 YYREEE (reference sequence). The CDR3 loop is CASSQDRVNTEAFF. CDR3 bases: TGTGCCAGCAGCCAAGACAGGGTGAACACTGAAGCTTTCTTT.

CDR3 in DNA: TGTGCCAGCAGTCCAGTCACTAATCGTGTTACCGAGTATTTT. Residues: CASSPVTNRVTEYF. The chain has TRBV28 and TRBJ2-3; D gene ambiguous. The CDR3 has 14 amino acids. Trimming took off 5 bases at V and 13 bases at J, with 22 bases between the two ends. The germline CDR1 and CDR2 sequences are MDHEN and SYDVKM.

The V call is TRBV11-2, the J call TRBJ2-5; 9 nucleotides agree with TRBD1. Germline values: CDR1 SGHAT, CDR2 FQNNGV. The CDR3 length is 16 residues. V lost 5 bases to trimming and J lost 1 base; unmatched junction nucleotides: 8. CDR3 region: CASSPRTGAFQETQYF. In nucleotides, the CDR3 is TGTGCCAGCAGCCCTAGGACAGGGGCCTTCCAAGAGACCCAGTACTTC.